Here is one TCR beta chain with its context. The antigen is unknown. The data stem from a study of cytomegalovirus exposure and HLA in healthy donors. Looked up from germline, CDR1 is SNHLY and CDR2 is FYNNEI. The CDR3 spans 15 residues. V lost 1 base and J 0 bases, leaving 6 bases between the germline ends. Primers: 60 Vbeta forward and 13 Jbeta reverse. Assay used: immunoSEQ multiplex PCR; TCRdb lists only in-frame clones, some missing. The data hold some 120,000 clones, with approximately 80% observed a single time. Study results and caveats: An analysis was carried out at a later point. It showed that HLA-associated TCR beta chains were more clonally expanded than equally common non-associated chains. Based on reports, TCR beta sequences accurately predicted HLA-A and HLA-B alleles for most subjects.

This clonotype was sampled from a woman between 35 and 50 years old in good health and CMV-seropositive. The rearrangement uses TRBV2 and TRBJ1-4, with D unclear. Sequencing input: PBMCs. Here the CDR3 DNA reads TGTGCCAGCAGTGAAGAGGCGGCAACTAATGAAAAACTGTTTTTT. Amino acid sequence: CASSEEAATNEKLFF.